This entry lists 26 T cell receptor beta chains sequenced from one sample in a study of blood T cell repertoires in COVID-19 (dated by TCRdb to the early 2020s). Library preparation used the immunoSEQ multiplex PCR assay. TCRdb re-hosts the immuneACCESS table, in-frame sequences only. Its copies lack some clones; in the studies checked, an unresolved V gene accounts for under half of them, and the cause for the rest is not known. Present in this sample are about 160,000 clones, 80% to 90% of which were seen just once. Approximately 6.1% of the sample rests with the top ten. Sequencing used peripheral blood. The receptors stem from a man older than 75 with acute or convalescent COVID-19.

The chain combines TRBV6-5 with TRBJ1-3; D unresolved. Trimming took 8 bases from V and 5 from J, leaving 13 bases between them. CDR1 and CDR2 from the germline V gene are MNHEY and SVGAGI. The length of the CDR3 is 13 residues. CDR3: CASYREIRNTIYF. In DNA form, the CDR3 reads TGTGCCAGCTACCGGGAGATACGAAACACCATATATTTT.

The chain joins TRBV6-5 to TRBJ1-1; D not resolved. CDR3 size: 13 residues. The V gene's germline CDR1 is MNHEY and CDR2 SVGAGI. Trimming pared 7 bases from V and 0 bases from J, leaving 9 bases between. The CDR3 DNA is TGTGCCAGCACCGCGACTCTGAACACTGAAGCTTTCTTT. Translation: CASTATLNTEAFF.

V gene TRBV3-1 (or the pseudogene TRBV3-2) combines with J gene TRBJ2-1; TRBD2 matches 12 bases. V shed 4 bases and J 4 bases; nucleotides not matched to a gene: 2. This CDR3 is built from 15 residues. Germline assignment: CDR1 LGHDT and CDR2 YNNKEL (reference sequence). The chain's CDR3 is CASSPSGGGYNEQFF. Written as DNA, the CDR3 is TGTGCCAGCAGCCCTAGCGGGGGGGGATACAATGAGCAGTTCTTC.

The V and J genes are TRBV30 and TRBJ1-3; TRBD1 matches at 8 bases. The CDR3 covers 16 residues. The V and J ends lost 2 bases and 0 bases, in that order; junction bases with no gene match: 6. Germline V lookup: CDR1 GTSNPN, CDR2 SVGIG (reference sequence). The CDR3 nucleotides are TGTGCCTGGAGTCTCCAGGGGGCGAGCTCTGGAAACACCATATATTTT. It translates to CAWSLQGASSGNTIYF.

This clone has more than one count but fewer than ten. V and J are TRBV5-1 and TRBJ2-1, with 9 nucleotides matching TRBD1. The trim removed 7 bases at V and 5 bases at J, leaving 7 bases unmatched. The CDR3 covers 14 residues. The germline CDR1 and CDR2 sequences are SGHRS and YFSETQ. CDR3 sequence (DNA): TGCGCCAGCCTGAAACAGGGGGCTGACAATGAGCAGTTCTTC. Protein product: CASLKQGADNEQFF.

The J gene is TRBJ1-4, the V gene TRBV5-4, with 9 bases lining up with TRBD1. CDR1 and CDR2 from the germline V gene are SGHNT and YYREEE (reference sequence). This CDR3 is 17 amino acids long. The V gene end was trimmed by 0 bases and the J gene end by 8 bases; junction bases not matched to a gene: 11. CDR3 DNA: TGTGCCAGCAGCTTGGGAGGCCTTCGACAGGGGGGGGAAAAACTGTTTTTT. This codes for CASSLGGLRQGGEKLFF.

This clone was detected only a few times. The genes are TRBV7-6 and TRBJ1-1, with D uncertain. V was trimmed by 5 bases and J by 0 bases, leaving 10 bases between them. This CDR3 is built from 14 residues. Germline CDR1 reads SGHVS; CDR2 reads FNYEAQ. In nucleotides, the CDR3 is TGTGCCAGCAGCGCACAGACGATGAACACTGAAGCTTTCTTT. Protein sequence: CASSAQTMNTEAFF.

This chain links TRBV28 with TRBJ1-6, with D perhaps matching TRBD1 (5 bases). Trimming stripped 2 bases from V and 5 bases from J, with 13 bases between. Germline V gene sequence: CDR1 MDHEN, CDR2 SYDVKM. CDR3 size: 16 residues. The CDR3: CASSLSRTSNNSPLHF. The CDR3, as DNA: TGTGCCAGCAGTTTAAGTCGGACATCGAATAATTCACCCCTCCACTTT.

This chain links TRBV2 with TRBJ1-2; D unclear. V lost 7 bases to trimming and J lost 4 bases, with 10 bases between them. CDR3 length: 12 amino acids. Germline CDR1 is SNHLY and CDR2 is FYNNEI. Here the CDR3 DNA reads TGTGCCAGCATTAGGTCGGGCTATGGCTACACCTTC. Translation: CASIRSGYGYTF. The complete variable domain, with remaining parts taken from reference TRBV2 and TRBJ1-2, reads EPEVTQTPSHQVTQMGQEVILRCVPISNHLYFYWYRQILGQKVEFLVSFYNNEISEKSEIFDDQFSVERPDGSNFTLKIRSTKLEDSAMYFCASIRSGYGYTFGSGTRLTVV.

J is TRBJ2-1 and V is TRBV7-2; 12 bases match TRBD2. There are 15 residues in the CDR3. CDR1 SGHTA and CDR2 FQGNSA come from the germline V gene. V lost 5 bases and J lost 6; bases outside the gene matches: 5. The DNA for the CDR3 is TGTGCCAGCAGCAGCGGGACTAGCGGGCTCAATGAGCAGTTCTTC. This sequence encodes CASSSGTSGLNEQFF.

V usage is TRBV5-1 and J usage is TRBJ2-5, with a possible D match to TRBD1 (6 bases). This CDR3 has 16 residues. The V and J ends lost 5 bases and 5 bases respectively, with 22 bases between them. Germline values: CDR1 SGHRS, CDR2 YFSETQ. CDR3 in DNA: TGCGCCAGCAGACCGCCCCTACTACAGGGCCCGGAGACCCAGTACTTC. It specifies CASRPPLLQGPETQYF. Variable domain in full (rest from reference TRBV5-1 and TRBJ2-5): KAGVTQTPRYLIKTRGQQVTLSCSPISGHRSVSWYQQTPGQGLQFLFEYFSETQRNKGNFPGRFSGRQFSNSRSEMNVSTLELGDSALYLCASRPPLLQGPETQYFGPGTRLLVL.

The chain links TRBV7-8 to TRBJ1-1; weak D call: TRBD1 (5 bases). V shed 5 bases and J shed 5 bases, with 21 bases lying between them. Per germline, CDR1 SGHVS and CDR2 FQNEAQ. This CDR3 has 16 residues. In DNA form, the CDR3 reads TGTGCCAGCAGCCAAGACAGACTTGAACTGGGAACTGAAGCTTTCTTT. Its translation is CASSQDRLELGTEAFF.

J is TRBJ1-1 and V is TRBV10-3; TRBD1 matches 8 bases. V lost 3 bases and J lost 2; bases outside the gene matches: 8. The CDR3 consists of 16 residues. Germline-derived CDR1 and CDR2 are ENHRY and SYGVKD. CDR3 sequence (DNA): TGTGCCATCAGTGATTCAACTCAGGGGGCCAACACTGAAGCTTTCTTT. Its translation: CAISDSTQGANTEAFF.

This clone was recorded a few times. V and J are TRBV9 and TRBJ2-4, with D possibly matching TRBD2 (6 bases). Trimming pared 3 bases from V and 7 bases from J, leaving 14 bases between. This CDR3 is built from 14 residues. The V gene's germline CDR1 is SGDLS and CDR2 YYNGEE. CDR3: CASSARDSMNIQYF. The CDR3 DNA follows: TGTGCCAGCAGCGCCCGGGACTCAATGAACATTCAGTACTTC. The full variable domain, with the rest looked up from reference TRBV9 and TRBJ2-4, is DSGVTQTPKHLITATGQRVTLRCSPRSGDLSVYWYQQSLDQGLQFLIQYYNGEERAKGNILERFSAQQFPDLHSELNLSSLELGDSALYFCASSARDSMNIQYFGAGTRLSVL.

This clone was observed a single time. This rearrangement joins TRBV30 to TRBJ2-4; possibly TRBD2 for D (5 bases). In germline, CDR1 is GTSNPN, CDR2 SVGIG (reference sequence). Trimming shortened V by 0 bases and J by 0 bases, and 21 bases separated the two germline ends. There are 19 residues in the CDR3. The DNA for the CDR3 is TGTGCCTGGAGTGTAGAGGAACGGACTTATATTCTAGCCAAAAACATTCAGTACTTC. Its translation is CAWSVEERTYILAKNIQYF.

This clone has just one count. V and J are TRBV10-3 and TRBJ2-1; 9 positions agree with TRBD1. V shed 6 bases, J shed 8 bases, and the junction held 11 bases outside the gene matches. The length of the CDR3 is 15 residues. Per germline, CDR1 ENHRY and CDR2 SYGVKD. The chain's CDR3 is CAISLGQGGSDEQFF. CDR3 sequence (DNA): TGTGCCATCAGCCTGGGACAGGGTGGGAGTGATGAGCAGTTCTTC.

V usage is TRBV10-3 and J usage is TRBJ1-1; a possible D gene is TRBD1 (5 bases). V was pared by 3 bases and J by 3 bases, with 17 bases between. Germline assignment: CDR1 ENHRY and CDR2 SYGVKD. This CDR3 region has 16 residues. As DNA, the CDR3 is TGTGCCATCAGTGAAGCCAGAACAGGCGACTACACTGAAGCTTTCTTT. Its protein is CAISEARTGDYTEAFF.

This clone appeared a single time. This chain joins TRBV7-2 and TRBJ2-7; 9 bases are shared with TRBD2. There are 15 residues in the CDR3. Looked up from germline, CDR1 is SGHTA and CDR2 is FQGNSA. After removal of 1 base from V and 3 bases from J, the junction contained 4 bases not matched to a gene. CDR3 DNA sequence: TGTGCCAGCAGCTTAGGGGCTAGCGGGGTCTACGAGCAGTACTTC. This translates into CASSLGASGVYEQYF.

V usage is TRBV29-1 and J usage is TRBJ1-2, with D possibly TRBD1 on 6 matching bases. CDR1 and CDR2 from the germline V gene are SQVTM and ANQGSEA. The CDR3 sequence is 13 residues long. V shed 4 bases and J shed 3 bases, with 12 bases lying between them. Here the CDR3 DNA reads TGCAGCGTTGGCGCAGGGGTAGACTATGGCTACACCTTC. Protein sequence: CSVGAGVDYGYTF.

The chain is built from TRBV3-1 (or the pseudogene TRBV3-2) and TRBJ1-1; perhaps TRBD1 as D (5 bases). CDR1 LGHDT and CDR2 YNNKEL come from the germline V gene (reference sequence). The CDR3 spans 14 residues. Trimming cost V 5 bases and J 1 base, with 11 bases left between them. CDR3 nucleotides: TGTGCCAGCAGCTCTGCAGGGCCGAACACTGAAGCTTTCTTT. The encoded protein is CASSSAGPNTEAFF.

The chain recombines TRBV3-1 (or the pseudogene TRBV3-2) with TRBJ1-1, with D possibly being TRBD1 (6 bases). Per the germline V gene, CDR1 is LGHDT and CDR2 is YNNKEL (reference sequence). V lost 6 bases, J lost 1 base, and 12 bases lay in between. This CDR3 has 14 amino acids. In DNA, the CDR3 is TGTGCCAGCAGTCCGGGACACCCGAACACTGAAGCTTTCTTT. As protein: CASSPGHPNTEAFF.

This clone occurred once. The chain is built from TRBV5-1 and TRBJ2-2; 7 bases map to TRBD1. This CDR3 is 15 amino acids long. The germline CDR1 and CDR2 sequences are SGHRS and YFSETQ. The V segment lost 0 bases and the J segment 7 bases; nucleotides outside the gene matches: 6. The CDR3 loop reads CASSLAGTDNGELFF. In DNA form, the CDR3 reads TGCGCCAGCAGCTTGGCCGGGACAGATAACGGGGAGCTGTTTTTT.

As regards this clone: A junction end diverges from the germline sequence, so it may reflect a read error. The rearrangement uses TRBV19 and TRBJ2-1; no clear D. The germline V gene encodes CDR1 LNHDA and CDR2 SQIVND (reference sequence). The CDR3 covers 12 residues. The CDR3 DNA sequence: TGTGCCAGTAGTACCCCCTACGATGAGCAGTTCTTC. As protein: CASSTPYDEQFF.

This clone came up once. The CDR3 region has the DNA TGTGCCAGCTCCCCGCGGGGAGACAGGGAGTCTGGGGCCAACGTCCTGACTTTC. It translates to CASSPRGDRESGANVLTF. This rearrangement joins TRBV18 to TRBJ2-6; a weak D match, TRBD1 (7 bases). In germline, CDR1 is KGHSH, CDR2 LQKENI. V was trimmed by 6 bases and J by 1 base, leaving 19 bases between them. The CDR3 totals 18 residues.

V is TRBV4-1 and J is TRBJ2-3; TRBD2 matches 7 bases. The germline V gene has CDR1 MGHRA and CDR2 YSYEKL. This CDR3 contains 11 residues. With 6 bases clipped from V and 11 bases from J, the junction kept 5 bases outside the gene matches. The CDR3 nucleotides read TGCGCCAGCAGTATGGGGGGGTGGCAGTATTTT. Amino acids: CASSMGGWQYF.

The chain has TRBV5-1 and TRBJ2-2, with TRBD1 matching over 8 bases. In germline, CDR1 is SGHRS, CDR2 YFSETQ. V was clipped by 5 bases and J by 6 bases; unmatched bases: 12. The CDR3 totals 16 residues. The chain's CDR3 is CASRGQGARDPGELFF. CDR3 DNA sequence: TGCGCCAGCAGGGGGCAGGGGGCGCGAGACCCCGGGGAGCTGTTTTTT.